This T cell receptor beta chain comes out of a study of blood T cells in healthy people across ages. This clonotype has a single count. A second PCR, run for roughly 7 to 11 cycles, used a sample-barcoded 5' primer plus a J-beta primer mix. TCRdb itself ran the 5' RACE reads through MiXCR, one entry per CDR3 protein. The sample includes about 1.4 million distinct CDR3 sequences, roughly 64% seen only once; the top ten take over 6.5%. CDR1 SGHVS and CDR2 FQNEAQ come from the germline V gene. With V trimmed by 1 base and J by 1 base, 3 bases remained unmatched. The CDR3 length is 16 residues. The sequencing sample was made of blood. The chain links TRBV7-8 to TRBJ2-2, with TRBD2 matching over 7 bases. This TCR was recovered from a man between 18 and 35 years old in good health. Written as DNA, the CDR3 is TGTGCCAGCAGCTTAGGGGGGGGACTGAACACCGGGGAGCTGTTTTTT. It codes for CASSLGGGLNTGELFF.